This section outlines one TCR beta chain sequence together with its context. This clone was picked up a small number of times. The specificity of this receptor is unknown. No qualities accompany the bases; no much larger clone lies one base away. TCRbeta CDR3 regions were amplified from genomic DNA by means of the immunoSEQ Assay, a bias-controlled multiplex PCR. As for the original processing: The number of nucleated cells in each sample was estimated from the amplification of reference gene primers within the assay. To quantify the absolute abundance of each unique TCRbeta CDR3 rearrangement, sequence reads were collapsed and filtered. Productive Simpson clonality was computed per sample as the square root of Simpson's diversity index over productive rearrangements. Sourced from immuneACCESS, this table was stored by TCRdb with only in-frame sequences that have V and J called. A share of the clones is absent; for the studies checked, an unresolved V gene accounts for under half, and the remainder has no known explanation. D and trimming were read from the DNA, whereas the V and J calls and clone size are those reported in that table. This sample comprises about half a million clones, roughly 89% of them detected only once. Of the sample, 0.9% falls within the top ten clones.

At one collaborating source in Seattle, patients were enrolled during active infection and were followed longitudinally through the course of disease. Collaborating institutions collected whole blood in K2EDTA tubes following their own protocols. For TCRbeta analysis, collaborator samples were shipped as frozen whole blood, as isolated PBMCs, or as DNA extracted from either sample type. The data belong to a study of blood T cell repertoires in COVID-19 (dated by TCRdb to about 2020). Study-wide context: Samples covering the acute and convalescent phases of COVID-19 were provided by collaborators in the United States, Italy and Spain. The repertoires were released in a freely available public database meant as a resource for research on the immune response to SARS-CoV-2. The dataset comprised deeply sampled blood TCRbeta repertoires from subjects exposed to, actively infected with, or recovered from COVID-19. Where available, HLA class I and class II types were taken from metadata supplied by the sample provider and were not determined by assay-based typing. The sample metadata nearly always contained a de-identified subject ID, COVID-19 status, age in years and sex. Samples came from the ongoing ImmuneRACE study (first 160 participants) plus 1,254 subjects from 6 global collaborators. The material from the prospective study consisted of cDNA or gDNA derived from T cells, B-cell-depleted T cells, or PBMCs. Overall study results and their limits: The quantity of clinical and demographic metadata differed by source and by participant and was supplied without curation.

Taken from the germline V gene, the CDR1 and CDR2 loops are SGDLS and YYNGEE. The CDR3 spans 20 residues, from the cysteine through the phenylalanine. Only the CDR3 DNA is retained, 60 bases long and in frame from the first base. V trim: 4 bases; J trim: 4 bases; unmatched bases: 17. This sequence was found in a young man with COVID-19, enrolled during active disease. Sequencing was done on a sample of peripheral blood. Rearrangement joined TRBV9 to TRBJ2-2; 12 bases in between match TRBD2. CDR3 loop: CASSPSPGLAGGRGTGELFF. The DNA is as follows: TGTGCCAGCAGCCCATCCCCGGGGCTAGCGGGAGGGCGGGGCACCGGGGAGCTGTTTTTT.